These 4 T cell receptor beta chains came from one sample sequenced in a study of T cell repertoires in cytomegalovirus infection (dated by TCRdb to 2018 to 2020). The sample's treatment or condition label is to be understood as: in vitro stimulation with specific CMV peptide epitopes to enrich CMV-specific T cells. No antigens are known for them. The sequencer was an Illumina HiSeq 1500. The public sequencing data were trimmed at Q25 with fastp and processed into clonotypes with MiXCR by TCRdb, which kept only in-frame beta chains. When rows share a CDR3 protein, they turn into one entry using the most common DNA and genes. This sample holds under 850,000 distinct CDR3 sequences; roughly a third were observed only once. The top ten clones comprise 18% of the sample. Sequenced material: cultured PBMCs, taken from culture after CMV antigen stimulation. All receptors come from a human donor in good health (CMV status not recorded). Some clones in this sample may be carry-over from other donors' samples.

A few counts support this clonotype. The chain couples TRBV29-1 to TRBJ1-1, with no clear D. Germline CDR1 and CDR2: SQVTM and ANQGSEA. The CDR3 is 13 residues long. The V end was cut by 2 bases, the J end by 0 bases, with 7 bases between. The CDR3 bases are TGCAGCGTTGAACGCCGGATGAACACTGAAGCTTTCTTT. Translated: CSVERRMNTEAFF.

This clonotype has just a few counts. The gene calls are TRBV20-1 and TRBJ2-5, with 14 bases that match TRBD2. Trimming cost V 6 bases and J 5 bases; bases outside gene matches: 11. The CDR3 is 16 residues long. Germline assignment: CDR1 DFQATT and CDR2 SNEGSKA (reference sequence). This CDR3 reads CSAARGTSGRQETQYF. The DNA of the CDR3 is TGCAGTGCCGCACGAGGGACTAGCGGGAGACAGGAGACCCAGTACTTC.

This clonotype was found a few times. The CDR3 bases are TGTGCCAGCAGCTTGCCCGGGTACGGCGAGGCTAATGAAAAACTGTTTTTT. Amino acid sequence: CASSLPGYGEANEKLFF. V gene TRBV7-8 combines with J gene TRBJ1-4, with D unresolved. The germline V gene has CDR1 SGHVS and CDR2 FQNEAQ. CDR3 length equals 17 residues. Trimming shortened V by 3 bases and J by 3 bases, and 17 bases separated the two germline ends.

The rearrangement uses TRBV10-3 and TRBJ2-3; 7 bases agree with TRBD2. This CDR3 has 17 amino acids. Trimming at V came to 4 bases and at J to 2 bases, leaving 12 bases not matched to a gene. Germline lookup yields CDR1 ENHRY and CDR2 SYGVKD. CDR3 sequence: CAISGGRRDYITDTQYF. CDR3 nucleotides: TGTGCCATCAGTGGTGGGAGAAGGGACTACATCACAGATACGCAGTATTTT.